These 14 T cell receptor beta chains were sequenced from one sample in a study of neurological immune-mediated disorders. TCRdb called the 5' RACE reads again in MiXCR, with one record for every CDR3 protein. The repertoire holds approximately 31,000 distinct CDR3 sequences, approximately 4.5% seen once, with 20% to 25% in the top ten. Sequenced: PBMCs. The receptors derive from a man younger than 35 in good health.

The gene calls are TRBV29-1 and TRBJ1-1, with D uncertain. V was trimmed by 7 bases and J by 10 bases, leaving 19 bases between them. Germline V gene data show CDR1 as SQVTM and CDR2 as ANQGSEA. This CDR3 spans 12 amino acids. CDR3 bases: TGCAGCGCTACTAAGACTGAGCAACGAGCTTTCTTT. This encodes CSATKTEQRAFF.

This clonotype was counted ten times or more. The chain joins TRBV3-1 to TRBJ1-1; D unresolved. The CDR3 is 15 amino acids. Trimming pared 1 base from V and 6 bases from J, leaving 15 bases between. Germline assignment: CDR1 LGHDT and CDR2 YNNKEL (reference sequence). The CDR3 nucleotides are TGTGCCAGCAGCCAAGTGCGAAGGGAAAGGGCTGAAGCTTTCTTT. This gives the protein CASSQVRRERAEAFF.

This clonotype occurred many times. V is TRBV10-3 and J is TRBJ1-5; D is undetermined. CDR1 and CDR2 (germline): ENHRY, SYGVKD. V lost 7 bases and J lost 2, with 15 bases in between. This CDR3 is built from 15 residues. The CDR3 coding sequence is TGTGCCATCAAATGGCTGGTTGGGGGCAATCAGCCCCAGCATTTT. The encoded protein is CAIKWLVGGNQPQHF.

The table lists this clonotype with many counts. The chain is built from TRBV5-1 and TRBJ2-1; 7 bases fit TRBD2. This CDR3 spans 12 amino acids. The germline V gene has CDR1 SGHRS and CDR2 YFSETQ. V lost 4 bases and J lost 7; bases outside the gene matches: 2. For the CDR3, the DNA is TGCGCCAGCAGCCGGGGGGTAAATGAGCAGTTCTTC. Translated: CASSRGVNEQFF. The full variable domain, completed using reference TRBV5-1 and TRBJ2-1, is KAGVTQTPRYLIKTRGQQVTLSCSPISGHRSVSWYQQTPGQGLQFLFEYFSETQRNKGNFPGRFSGRQFSNSRSEMNVSTLELGDSALYLCASSRGVNEQFFGPGTRLTVL.

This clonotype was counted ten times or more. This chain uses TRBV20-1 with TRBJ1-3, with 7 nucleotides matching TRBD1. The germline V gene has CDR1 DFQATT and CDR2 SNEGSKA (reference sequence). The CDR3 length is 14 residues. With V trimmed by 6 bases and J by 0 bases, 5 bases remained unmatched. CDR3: CSAWDRRSGNTIYF. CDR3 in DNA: TGCAGTGCCTGGGACAGACGCTCTGGAAACACCATATATTTT.

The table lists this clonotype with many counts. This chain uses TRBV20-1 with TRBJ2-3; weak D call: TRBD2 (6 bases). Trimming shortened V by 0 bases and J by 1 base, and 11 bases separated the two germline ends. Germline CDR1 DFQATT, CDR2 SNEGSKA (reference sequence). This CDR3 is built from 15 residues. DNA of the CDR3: TGCAGTGCTAGAGATTCCGGAGGGGGCACAGATACGCAGTATTTT. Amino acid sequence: CSARDSGGGTDTQYF.

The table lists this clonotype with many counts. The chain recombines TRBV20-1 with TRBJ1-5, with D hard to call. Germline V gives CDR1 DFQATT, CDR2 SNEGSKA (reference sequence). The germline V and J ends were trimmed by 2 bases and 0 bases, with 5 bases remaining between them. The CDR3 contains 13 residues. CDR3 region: CSARSYSNQPQHF. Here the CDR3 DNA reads TGCAGTGCTAGATCCTATAGCAATCAGCCCCAGCATTTT.

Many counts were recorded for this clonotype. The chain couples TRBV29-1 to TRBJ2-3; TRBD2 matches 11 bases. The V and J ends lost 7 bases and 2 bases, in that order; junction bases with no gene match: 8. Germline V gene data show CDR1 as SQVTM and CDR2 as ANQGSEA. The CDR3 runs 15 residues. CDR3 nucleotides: TGCAGCGGAGCCGGGACTAGCGGACCCACAGATACGCAGTATTTT. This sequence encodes CSGAGTSGPTDTQYF.

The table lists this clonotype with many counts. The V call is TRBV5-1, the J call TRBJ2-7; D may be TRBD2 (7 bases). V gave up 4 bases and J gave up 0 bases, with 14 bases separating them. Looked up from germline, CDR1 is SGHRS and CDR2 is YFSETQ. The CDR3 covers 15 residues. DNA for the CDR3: TGCGCCAGCAGCCAGACCGGGGGGCACTCCTACGAGCAGTACTTC. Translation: CASSQTGGHSYEQYF.

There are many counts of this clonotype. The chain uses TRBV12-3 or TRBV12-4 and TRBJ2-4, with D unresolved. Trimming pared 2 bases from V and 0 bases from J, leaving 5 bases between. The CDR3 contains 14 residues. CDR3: CASSLNVAKNIQYF. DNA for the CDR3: TGTGCCAGCAGTTTAAACGTAGCCAAAAACATTCAGTACTTC.

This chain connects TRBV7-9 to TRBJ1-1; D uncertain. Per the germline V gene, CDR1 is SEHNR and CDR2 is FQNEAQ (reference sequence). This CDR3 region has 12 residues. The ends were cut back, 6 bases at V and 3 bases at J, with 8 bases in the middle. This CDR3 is CASRNAHTEAFF. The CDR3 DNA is TGTGCCAGCAGAAACGCCCACACTGAAGCTTTCTTT.

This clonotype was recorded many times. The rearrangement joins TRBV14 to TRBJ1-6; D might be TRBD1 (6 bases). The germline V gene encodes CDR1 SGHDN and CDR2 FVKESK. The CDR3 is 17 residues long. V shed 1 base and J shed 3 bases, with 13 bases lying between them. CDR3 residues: CASSQATGFSYNSPLHF. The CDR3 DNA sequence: TGTGCCAGCAGCCAAGCCACAGGGTTCAGCTATAATTCACCCCTCCACTTT.

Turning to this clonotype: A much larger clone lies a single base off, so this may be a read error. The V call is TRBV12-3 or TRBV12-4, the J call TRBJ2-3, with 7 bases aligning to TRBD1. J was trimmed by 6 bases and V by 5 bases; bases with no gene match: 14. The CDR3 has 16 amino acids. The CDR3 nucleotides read TGTGCCAGCAGTAAATACAGGGGCCCCGGTGGGGATACGCAGTATTTT. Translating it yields CASSKYRGPGGDTQYF.

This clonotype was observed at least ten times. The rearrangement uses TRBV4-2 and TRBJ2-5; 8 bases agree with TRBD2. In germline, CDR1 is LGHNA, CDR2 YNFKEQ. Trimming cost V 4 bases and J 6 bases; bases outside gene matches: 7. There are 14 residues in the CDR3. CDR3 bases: TGTGCCAGCAGCCGGGATAGCGGGGTTAAGACCCAGTACTTC. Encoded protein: CASSRDSGVKTQYF.